This T cell receptor (beta chain) was retrieved from a study of T cell clonotyping in hematopoietic cell transplantation. This table comes from immunoSEQ multiplex PCR, and its TCRdb copy is limited to in-frame clones, with some not included. Of several thousand clones listed, over 95% are singletons. The germline gives CDR1 MDHEN, CDR2 SYDVKM. CDR3 length: 11 residues. The V and J ends lost 6 bases and 10 bases, in that order; junction bases with no gene match: 4. The chain employs TRBV28 and TRBJ1-2; TRBD1 agrees at 8 bases. This receptor was obtained from a male patient aged 60 to 75 who had an allogeneic stem cell transplant from a related donor, so the T cells may come from the graft donor. Some clones in this sample may be carry-over from other donors' samples. The material sequenced was PBMCs, taken 30 days after allogeneic stem cell transplant. CDR3 protein: CASSRTGTYTF. In DNA, the CDR3 is TGTGCCAGCAGCCGGACAGGGACCTACACCTTC.